This TCR beta chain was recovered during a study of cytomegalovirus exposure and HLA in healthy donors. Study details: Researchers previously reported finding some 110 million unique TCR beta sequences from approximately 190 million T cells.

The V and J ends lost 5 bases and 0 bases respectively, with 17 bases between them. The CDR3 is made up of 17 amino acids. Germline V gene data show CDR1 as SGHTA and CDR2 as FQGNSA. The PCR made use of 60 Vbeta and 13 Jbeta primers. Clones were read by immunoSEQ multiplex PCR, and TCRdb kept only the in-frame ones, dropping some. The sample consists of some 90,000 clones, 81% of them appearing once. Concerning this clone: Its target is not known.

General study points: One variant, a missense change in DCLRE1C, was linked in a later analysis to TCR beta V- and J-gene trimming.

The TCR comes from a human donor in good health. This chain connects TRBV7-2 to TRBJ2-4, with D perhaps matching TRBD1 (5 bases). Sequencing input: PBMCs. CDR3 region: CASSRMGPSIAKNIQYF. The CDR3 region has the DNA TGTGCCAGCAGCCGAATGGGGCCATCCATAGCCAAAAACATTCAGTACTTC.